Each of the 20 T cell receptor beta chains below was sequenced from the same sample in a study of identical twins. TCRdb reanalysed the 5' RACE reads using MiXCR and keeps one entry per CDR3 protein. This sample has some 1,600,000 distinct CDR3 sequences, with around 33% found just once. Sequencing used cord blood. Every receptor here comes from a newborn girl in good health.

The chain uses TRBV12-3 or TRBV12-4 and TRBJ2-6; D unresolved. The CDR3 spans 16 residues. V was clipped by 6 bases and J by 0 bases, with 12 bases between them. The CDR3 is CASSPGDYSGANVLTF. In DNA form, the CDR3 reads TGTGCCAGCAGCCCAGGAGATTACTCTGGGGCCAACGTCCTGACTTTC.

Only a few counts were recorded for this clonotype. The CDR3 region has the DNA TGTGCCAGCAGCCATCCAGGGTACAATCAGCCCCAGCATTTT. It yields the protein CASSHPGYNQPQHF. This sequence joins TRBV3-1 and TRBJ1-5; D is possibly TRBD1 (5 bases). V was clipped by 3 bases and J by 3 bases, with 9 bases between them. The CDR3 sequence is 14 residues long. The V gene's germline CDR1 is LGHDT and CDR2 YNNKEL (reference sequence). Full variable domain (outside the CDR3, taken from reference TRBV3-1 and TRBJ1-5): DTAVSQTPKYLVTQMGNDKSIKCEQNLGHDTMYWYKQDSKKFLKIMFSYNNKELIINETVPNRFSPKSPDKAHLNLHINSLELGDSAVYFCASSHPGYNQPQHFGDGTRLSIL.

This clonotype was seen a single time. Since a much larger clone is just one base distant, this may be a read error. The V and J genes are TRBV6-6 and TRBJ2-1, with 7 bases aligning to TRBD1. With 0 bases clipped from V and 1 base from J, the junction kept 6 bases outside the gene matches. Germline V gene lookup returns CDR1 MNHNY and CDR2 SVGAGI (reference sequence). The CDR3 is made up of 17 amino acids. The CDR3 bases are TGTGCCAGCAGTTACTCGGGTTTGACAGGGTCCTACAATGAGCAGTTCTTC. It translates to CASSYSGLTGSYNEQFF.

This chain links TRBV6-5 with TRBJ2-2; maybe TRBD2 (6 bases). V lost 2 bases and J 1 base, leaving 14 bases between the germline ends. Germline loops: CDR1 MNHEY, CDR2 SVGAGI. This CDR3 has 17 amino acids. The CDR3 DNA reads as TGTGCCAGCAGTTACGCCGGACTTAGCGGGAACACCGGGGAGCTGTTTTTT. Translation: CASSYAGLSGNTGELFF.

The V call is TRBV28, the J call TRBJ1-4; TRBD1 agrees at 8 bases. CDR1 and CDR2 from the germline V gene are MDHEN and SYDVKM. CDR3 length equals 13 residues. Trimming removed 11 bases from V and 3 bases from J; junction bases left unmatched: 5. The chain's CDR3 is CAVDRGPNEKLFF. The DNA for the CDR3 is TGTGCCGTTGACAGGGGCCCTAATGAAAAACTGTTTTTT.

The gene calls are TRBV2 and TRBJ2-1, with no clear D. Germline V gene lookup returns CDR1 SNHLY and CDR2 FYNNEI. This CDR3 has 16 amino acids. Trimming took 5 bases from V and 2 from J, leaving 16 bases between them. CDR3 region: CASSSKIVGTYNEQFF. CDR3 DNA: TGTGCCAGCAGTTCCAAAATAGTGGGGACCTACAATGAGCAGTTCTTC.

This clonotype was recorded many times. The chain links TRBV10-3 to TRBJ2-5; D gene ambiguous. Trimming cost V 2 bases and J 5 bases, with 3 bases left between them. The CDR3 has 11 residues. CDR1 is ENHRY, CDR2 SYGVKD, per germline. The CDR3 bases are TGTGCCATCAGTGAGCGGGAGACCCAGTACTTC. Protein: CAISERETQYF.

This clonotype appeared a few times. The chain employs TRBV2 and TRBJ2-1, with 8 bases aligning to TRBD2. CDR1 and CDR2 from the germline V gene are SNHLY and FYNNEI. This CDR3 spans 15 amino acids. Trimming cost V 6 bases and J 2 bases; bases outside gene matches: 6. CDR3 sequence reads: CASSASGGTYNEQFF. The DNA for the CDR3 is TGTGCCAGCAGCGCCAGCGGGGGTACCTACAATGAGCAGTTCTTC.

The CDR3 DNA is TGTGCCAGCAGCCTCACTGTGGGGGCCACTGAAGCTTTCTTT. Its protein product is CASSLTVGATEAFF. V is TRBV7-2 and J is TRBJ1-1, with D possibly TRBD1 on 6 matching bases. This CDR3 has 14 residues. The ends were cut back, 5 bases at V and 4 bases at J, with 14 bases in the middle. Germline V gives CDR1 SGHTA, CDR2 FQGNSA.

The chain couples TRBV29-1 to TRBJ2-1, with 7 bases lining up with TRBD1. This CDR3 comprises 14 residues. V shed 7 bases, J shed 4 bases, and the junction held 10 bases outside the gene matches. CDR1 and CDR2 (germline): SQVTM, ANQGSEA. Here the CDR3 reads CSARTGAAYNEQFF. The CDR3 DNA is TGCAGCGCTCGAACAGGGGCCGCTTACAATGAGCAGTTCTTC.

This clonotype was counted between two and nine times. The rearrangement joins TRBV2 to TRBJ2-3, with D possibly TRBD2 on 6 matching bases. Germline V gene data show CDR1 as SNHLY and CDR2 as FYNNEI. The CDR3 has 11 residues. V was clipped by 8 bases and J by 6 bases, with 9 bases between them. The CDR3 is CASGEADTQYF. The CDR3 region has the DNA TGTGCCAGCGGGGAGGCTGATACGCAGTATTTT.

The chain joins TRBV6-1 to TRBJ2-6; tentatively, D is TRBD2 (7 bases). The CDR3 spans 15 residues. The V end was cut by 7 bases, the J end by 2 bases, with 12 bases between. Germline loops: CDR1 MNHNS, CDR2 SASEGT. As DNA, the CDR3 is TGTGCCAGCACAGAAGGGGGGGCTGGGGCCAACGTCCTGACTTTC. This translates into CASTEGGAGANVLTF.

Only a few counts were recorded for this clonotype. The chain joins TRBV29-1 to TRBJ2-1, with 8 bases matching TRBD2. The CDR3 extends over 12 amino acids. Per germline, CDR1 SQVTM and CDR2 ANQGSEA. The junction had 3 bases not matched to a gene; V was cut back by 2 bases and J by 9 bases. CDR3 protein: CSVELAGFEQFF. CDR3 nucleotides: TGCAGCGTTGAACTAGCGGGCTTTGAGCAGTTCTTC.

In nucleotides, the CDR3 is TGTGCCGGCACCCTCACAGGGAATCAGCCCCAGCATTTT. Amino acids: CAGTLTGNQPQHF. J is TRBJ1-5 and V is TRBV12-3 or TRBV12-4, with D perhaps TRBD1 (6 bases). Trimming removed 11 bases from V and 4 bases from J, with 15 bases in between. This CDR3 has 13 amino acids.

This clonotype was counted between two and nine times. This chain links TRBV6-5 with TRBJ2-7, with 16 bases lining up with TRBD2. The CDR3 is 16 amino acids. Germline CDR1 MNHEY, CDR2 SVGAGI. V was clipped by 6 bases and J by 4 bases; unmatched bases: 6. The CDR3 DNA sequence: TGTGCCAGCAGCCACGGGACTAGCGGGAGGGGATACGAGCAGTACTTC. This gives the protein CASSHGTSGRGYEQYF.

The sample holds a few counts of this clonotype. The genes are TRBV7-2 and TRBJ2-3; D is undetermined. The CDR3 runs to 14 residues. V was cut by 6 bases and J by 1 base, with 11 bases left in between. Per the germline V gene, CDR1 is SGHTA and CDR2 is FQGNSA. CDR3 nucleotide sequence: TGTGCCAGCAGTTACCACGCAGGCACAGATACGCAGTATTTT. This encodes CASSYHAGTDTQYF.

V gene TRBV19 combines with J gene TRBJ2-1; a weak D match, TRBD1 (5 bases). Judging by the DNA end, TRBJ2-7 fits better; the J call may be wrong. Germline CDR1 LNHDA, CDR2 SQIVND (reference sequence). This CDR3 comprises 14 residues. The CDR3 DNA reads TGTGCCAGTAGTATAGGGGGCTCCTACAATGAGCAGTACTTC. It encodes CASSIGGSYNEQYF.

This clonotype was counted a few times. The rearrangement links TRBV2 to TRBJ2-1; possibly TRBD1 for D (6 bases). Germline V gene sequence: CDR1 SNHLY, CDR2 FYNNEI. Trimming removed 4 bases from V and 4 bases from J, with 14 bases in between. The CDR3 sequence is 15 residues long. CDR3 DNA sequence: TGTGCCAGCAGTGGTAGGACAGATTTTTACAATGAGCAGTTCTTC. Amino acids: CASSGRTDFYNEQFF.

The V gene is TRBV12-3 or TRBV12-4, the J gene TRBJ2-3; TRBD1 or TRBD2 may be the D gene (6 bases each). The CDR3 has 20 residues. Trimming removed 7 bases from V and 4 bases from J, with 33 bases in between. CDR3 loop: CASKWVGGVPAGLSADTQYF. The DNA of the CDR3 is TGTGCCAGCAAGTGGGTGGGGGGCGTGCCAGCCGGGTTATCCGCAGATACGCAGTATTTT.

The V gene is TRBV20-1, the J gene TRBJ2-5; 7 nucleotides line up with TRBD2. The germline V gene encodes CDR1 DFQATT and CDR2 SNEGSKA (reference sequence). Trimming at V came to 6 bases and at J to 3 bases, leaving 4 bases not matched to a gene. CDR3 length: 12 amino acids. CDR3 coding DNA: TGCAGTGCACCCGGGACTAAAGAGACCCAGTACTTC. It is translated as CSAPGTKETQYF.